This T cell receptor beta chain was sequenced in a study of blood T cell repertoires in COVID-19. In germline, CDR1 is SGDLS, CDR2 YYNGEE. V was pared by 0 bases and J by 5 bases, with 15 bases between. CDR3 size: 16 residues. The assay was immunoSEQ multiplex PCR, and TCRdb's table has in-frame clones only and misses some. The repertoire holds about 370,000 clones, more than 80% seen once, with approximately 1% in the top ten. The sample taken for sequencing was PBMCs or T cells enriched from blood (not recorded which). The clonotype was recovered from a man aged 18-30 years who had recovered from COVID-19. The gene calls are TRBV9 and TRBJ2-1; weak D call: TRBD2 (6 bases). The CDR3 sequence: CASSVGWREVNNEQFF. The CDR3 coding sequence is TGTGCCAGCAGCGTAGGTTGGCGGGAAGTAAACAATGAGCAGTTCTTC.